One TCR beta chain is described in this entry. Its antigen has not been determined. Nothing much larger sits one base from this clone, and base qualities are not available. This sample is drawn from a study of shared clonotypes between healthy human individuals (dated by TCRdb to between 2020 and 2021). Study-wide context: A couple of women and a few men aged 18 to 49 years were included in the cohort. The study deeply sequenced blood TCR repertoires of five healthy adults to estimate repertoire size and the extent of clonotype sharing between individuals. To increase sequencing depth and limit assay-specific biases, different laboratories used diverse techniques to prepare libraries and sequence TCR repertoires. Leukapheresis yielded between about 0.94 and 9.5 billion PBMCs per donor. For each donor, CD4 naive and CD4 memory were each run on three plates, CD8 naive on two plates, and CD8 memory on one plate.

CD8 naive samples consisted of CD45RO-negative cells that were positively selected for CCR7, yielding a CD45RA+CCR7+ population without TemRA cells. The donors were healthy, HIV-negative adults who had no recently reported acute infections or vaccinations. Only Caucasian adults living in Nashville, Tennessee, USA were represented among the donors. Blood was obtained by leukapheresis, after which PBMCs were separated by Ficoll-Histopaque density gradient centrifugation and cryopreserved in liquid nitrogen vapor phase. Analytical flow cytometry was used to check the purity and quantity of each magnetically sorted T cell population. Each sorted fraction had its genomic DNA isolated and then quantified by UV absorbance on a Nanodrop 2000c. TCR CDR3 regions were amplified from genomic DNA by multiplex PCR using the deep immunoSEQ assay. Genomic DNA extracted from each cell subset was distributed evenly over all wells of several immunoSEQ 96-well plates, and each plate served as one replicate. For sorted subsets, around 200 ng genomic DNA, equal to tens of thousands of T cell genomes, was loaded into each replicate PCR. Purified libraries were measured with a Qubit 3.0 fluorometer, size-checked on a Bioanalyzer 2100, and measured again with the KAPA Library Quantification kit. Every immunoSEQ 96-well plate was sequenced on a dedicated single-read 150-cycle Illumina NextSeq 550 flow cell. As for how the authors treated the data: Because the immunoSEQ output held only junctional sequences and lacked quality scores, the filtering could not match the filtering applied to full-length reads. Sequences were annotated with PyIR, a Python wrapper for IgBLAST v1.9, and V/J genes and CDR3 were assigned using IMGT germline references. Any read was removed if the V/J assignment was weak (E-value above 1e-6), the CDR3 was missing, or the read contained stop codons, out-of-frame junctions, or ambiguous translated residues. V3J clonotypes were defined as sequences sharing the same inferred V gene, J gene, and CDR3 amino acid sequence. Percentage overlap between repertoires was calculated by dividing the number of shared unique clonotypes by the size of the smaller repertoire. Richness of each repertoire was evaluated using RTK rarefaction, the Chao1 estimator, and Recon v2.1 estimates of unobserved clonotypes. Generation probabilities for all TCRbeta clonotypes obtained by the gDNA method from a handful of donors were computed using OLGA. TCRdb's version of the immuneACCESS table is confined to in-frame rearrangements and falls short of the full clone set. An unresolved V gene accounts for under half of the shortfall where checked; the remainder is of unknown origin. V and J calls and clone size are copied from that table; D and trimming were computed from the DNA. For this sample the table gives around 2.1 million clones, of which approximately 94% were detected only once. Around 1.7% of the sample goes to the ten largest clones.

Study-wide conclusions, independent of this receptor: The small number of donors limited the genetic and exposure-history diversity represented. Sampling was restricted to blood, and TCR repertoires in tissue are likely to differ from TCR repertoires in blood. Incomplete sequencing was indicated by rarefaction of sorted-subset datasets, despite the large sequencing depth. Pairwise subsampling led to the expectation that sequencing depth would affect the degree of clonotype sharing among donors. Clonotypes shared by all four sorted-subset donors showed higher generation probabilities than non-shared clonotypes. Naive subsets generally had larger estimated clonotype richness than memory subsets. Sharing across a handful of donors was observed for roughly 5.4% of naive CD4, 3.5% of naive CD8, 2.3% of memory CD4, and about 0.39% of memory CD8 clonotypes.

Sequences MNHNS (CDR1) and SASEGT (CDR2) are obtained from the germline V gene. V loses 3 bases at its end and J loses 2 bases; junction bases beyond the gene matches: 8. Counted from cysteine to phenylalanine, this CDR3 has 16 amino acids. The retained sequence is limited to the CDR3, 48 bases, with the frame set at the first base. The chain was built from TRBV6-1 and TRBJ2-7; the central 9 bases match TRBD2. The sequence came from a man aged 18 to 29 in good health. Some clones in this sample may be carry-over from other donors' samples. The sequencing sample was made of naive CD8+ T cells from PBMCs. The label giving this sample's cell subset or site can be read as: CD45RA+CCR7+. CDR3 sequence: CASSDVAGVVPYEQYF. The DNA reads as follows: TGTGCCAGCAGTGACGTAGCGGGAGTGGTTCCCTACGAGCAGTACTTC.